The 29 T cell receptor beta chains presented below share a single source sample, sequenced in a study of T cell repertoires in cytomegalovirus infection (dated by TCRdb to about 2019). TCRdb records Illumina HiSeq 1500 as the sequencer. TCRdb reworked the public reads: Q25 trimming with fastp, MiXCR clone assembly, productive beta chains retained. Rows merge per CDR3 protein into single entries with the most common DNA and genes. The sample table records about 360,000 distinct CDR3 sequences; 18% of these occur just once. The ten largest clones capture 8.7% of the sample. Sequenced material: PBMCs. These receptors all stem from a human donor in good health (CMV status not recorded). Some clones in this sample may be carry-over from other donors' samples.

This clonotype showed up many times. The rearrangement uses TRBV14 and TRBJ2-7; 7 nucleotides line up with TRBD1. The J segment lost 4 bases and the V segment lost 4 bases, leaving 4 bases of the junction unmatched. Germline V gene data show CDR1 as SGHDN and CDR2 as FVKESK. CDR3 size: 13 residues. The CDR3: CASSLGQWYEQYF. The DNA for the CDR3 is TGTGCCAGCAGCCTGGGACAGTGGTACGAGCAGTACTTC.

This clonotype was picked up a small number of times. This chain joins TRBV15 and TRBJ2-3; possibly TRBD1 for D (5 bases). Trimming left V 1 base short and J 0 bases short, with 11 bases between. This CDR3 region has 16 residues. CDR1 and CDR2 from the germline V gene are LNHNV and YYDKDF (reference sequence). CDR3 sequence reads: CATSRVRTRSTDTQYF. CDR3 coding DNA: TGTGCCACCAGCAGAGTCCGGACACGAAGCACAGATACGCAGTATTTT.

Many counts were recorded for this clonotype. The chain combines TRBV7-9 with TRBJ2-3, with 9 positions matching TRBD2. V shed 1 base and J 3 bases; nucleotides not matched to a gene: 2. This CDR3 region has 15 residues. Germline CDR1 SEHNR, CDR2 FQNEAQ (reference sequence). The CDR3 sequence: CASSLVSGRTDTQYF. The CDR3 DNA is TGTGCCAGCAGCTTAGTAAGCGGGAGGACAGATACGCAGTATTTT.

V usage is TRBV29-1 and J usage is TRBJ1-1; TRBD1 might be the D (5 bases). V lost 8 bases and J 3 bases, leaving 16 bases between the germline ends. Germline V lookup: CDR1 SQVTM, CDR2 ANQGSEA. This CDR3 comprises 13 residues. CDR3 DNA: TGCAGCCCTGACAGAGCCGGGGACACTGAAGCTTTCTTT. Protein product: CSPDRAGDTEAFF.

This chain uses TRBV6-2 or TRBV6-3 with TRBJ2-1; TRBD1 matches 9 bases. CDR1 and CDR2 from the germline V gene are MNHEY and SVGEGT. The CDR3 contains 19 residues. Trimming took 2 bases from V and 3 from J; bases not matched to a gene: 14. The CDR3 DNA follows: TGTGCCAGCAGTTACGATCCGGGACAGGGAGCTTGGAGCTACAATGAGCAGTTCTTC. Protein product: CASSYDPGQGAWSYNEQFF.

This clonotype was found many times. The CDR3 sequence is CASSLDPTGGNEQFF. Here the CDR3 DNA reads TGTGCCAGCAGCTTAGACCCCACGGGGGGCAATGAGCAGTTCTTC. The rearrangement joins TRBV7-2 to TRBJ2-1; 7 nucleotides align to TRBD2. Germline CDR1 SGHTA, CDR2 FQGNSA. The CDR3 sequence is 15 residues long. Losses at the gene ends were 1 base for V and 6 bases for J; bases not matched to a gene: 6. The full variable domain, rest sourced from reference TRBV7-2 and TRBJ2-1, is GAGVSQSPSNKVTEKGKDVELRCDPISGHTALYWYRQSLGQGLEFLIYFQGNSAPDKSGLPSDRFSAERTGGSVSTLTIQRTQQEDSAVYLCASSLDPTGGNEQFFGPGTRLTVL.

The chain joins TRBV2 to TRBJ2-2, with D perhaps matching TRBD1 or TRBD2 (7 bases each). Trimming stripped 5 bases from V and 1 base from J, with 14 bases between. The CDR3 length is 16 residues. Per the germline V gene, CDR1 is SNHLY and CDR2 is FYNNEI. The CDR3 protein is CASSYPGGENTGELFF. The DNA for the CDR3 is TGTGCCAGCAGTTACCCAGGGGGGGAGAACACCGGGGAGCTGTTTTTT.

There are a few counts of this clonotype. The rearrangement joins TRBV2 to TRBJ1-5; no clear D. The CDR3 totals 14 residues. CDR1 is SNHLY and CDR2 is FYNNEI in the germline V gene. The V gene lost 1 base and the J gene lost 4 bases, with 8 bases spanning the gap. The CDR3 nucleotides read TGTGCCAGCAGTGAAGTGGGCCCGAATCAGCCCCAGCATTTT. Translating it yields CASSEVGPNQPQHF.

This clonotype has only a few counts. The CDR3 coding sequence is TGTGCCTGGGGTGGACAGGGGTTCGCTGAAGCTTTCTTT. Translation: CAWGGQGFAEAFF. The genes are TRBV30 and TRBJ1-1, with 9 bases that match TRBD1. Germline V gene sequence: CDR1 GTSNPN, CDR2 SVGIG (reference sequence). J lost 6 bases, V lost 5 bases, and 7 bases had no gene match. This CDR3 region has 13 residues.

The table lists this clonotype with a few counts. The J gene is TRBJ1-1, the V gene TRBV25-1; 10 nucleotides match TRBD1. J lost 4 bases, V lost 3 bases, and 11 bases had no gene match. The CDR3 covers 17 residues. Germline V gives CDR1 MGHDK, CDR2 SYGVNS. The CDR3 nucleotides read TGTGCCAGCAGTGAGGGGGGCGGGACAGGGGCACTCACTGAAGCTTTCTTT. It encodes CASSEGGGTGALTEAFF.

This clonotype came up a few times. The gene calls are TRBV20-1 and TRBJ1-1; no definite D call. The germline V and J ends were trimmed by 2 bases and 5 bases, with 9 bases remaining between them. This CDR3 contains 12 residues. Germline values: CDR1 DFQATT, CDR2 SNEGSKA (reference sequence). The CDR3 sequence is CSARLRWTEAFF. The CDR3 region has the DNA TGCAGTGCTAGATTAAGGTGGACTGAAGCTTTCTTT.

The chain carries TRBV29-1 and TRBJ2-7; the match to TRBD2 covers 11 bases. This CDR3 contains 15 residues. V was clipped by 4 bases and J by 0 bases; unmatched bases: 5. In germline, CDR1 is SQVTM, CDR2 ANQGSEA. CDR3 loop: CSVGGLADSSYEQYF. In DNA, the CDR3 is TGCAGCGTTGGGGGACTAGCGGATAGCTCCTACGAGCAGTACTTC.

About this clonotype itself: A much more abundant neighbour one base away suggests this may be a read error. The chain uses TRBV7-8 and TRBJ2-1; possible D gene TRBD2, 6 bases. CDR3 length equals 13 residues. In germline, CDR1 is SGHVS, CDR2 FQNEAQ. Written as DNA, the CDR3 is TGTGCCTGCAGCTTAGCGCTGGGGGGATCCTTGCTTTTC. Encoded protein: CACSLALGGSLLF. Filled out from reference TRBV7-8 and TRBJ2-1, the complete variable domain reads GAGVSQSPRYKVAKRGQDVALRCDPISGHVSLFWYQQALGQGPEFLTYFQNEAQLDKSGLPSDRFFAERPEGSVSTLKIQRTQQEDSAVYLCACSLALGGSLLFGPGTRLTVL.

In its sample, this clonotype was seen a few times. The V gene is TRBV28, the J gene TRBJ1-1; D unresolved. The CDR3 totals 20 residues. The germline gives CDR1 MDHEN, CDR2 SYDVKM. The V end lost 5 bases, the J end lost 2 bases, and 30 bases lay between the germline ends. The CDR3 sequence: CASSPPVGSGWGDGNTEAFF. CDR3 in DNA: TGTGCCAGCAGTCCTCCCGTTGGGAGTGGTTGGGGAGACGGTAACACTGAAGCTTTCTTT.

This clonotype was found a few times. V and J are TRBV18 and TRBJ2-1; D is perhaps TRBD2 (5 bases). V dropped 4 bases and J dropped 0 bases, with 10 bases sitting between them. Looked up from germline, CDR1 is KGHSH and CDR2 is LQKENI. This CDR3 region has 15 residues. The CDR3 region has the DNA TGTGCCAGCTCACGGACTGAGAGCTCCTACAATGAGCAGTTCTTC. Translating gives CASSRTESSYNEQFF.

In its sample, this clonotype was seen many times. This sequence joins TRBV7-2 and TRBJ2-3; 7 bases fit TRBD2. There are 16 residues in the CDR3. The junction had 8 bases not matched to a gene; V was cut back by 3 bases and J by 2 bases. Germline loops: CDR1 SGHTA, CDR2 FQGNSA. DNA of the CDR3: TGTGCCAGCAGCTTCTCCCTAGCGGTGAACACAGATACGCAGTATTTT. It translates to CASSFSLAVNTDTQYF.

This clonotype was observed at least ten times. The chain carries TRBV6-2 or TRBV6-3 and TRBJ2-3, with D possibly called TRBD1 or TRBD2 (5 bases each). Germline V gene data show CDR1 as MNHEY and CDR2 as SVGEGT. The CDR3 is 14 amino acids. Deletions cut 0 bases from V and 6 bases from J, with 10 bases between. In DNA, the CDR3 is TGTGCCAGCAGTTACTCCGGGACCTGGGATACGCAGTATTTT. Protein product: CASSYSGTWDTQYF.

The chain recombines TRBV7-2 with TRBJ2-1; tentative D call: TRBD2 (5 bases). This CDR3 comprises 13 residues. Trimming pared 5 bases from V and 8 bases from J, leaving 13 bases between. The germline V gene encodes CDR1 SGHTA and CDR2 FQGNSA. The CDR3 DNA reads TGTGCCAGCAGCCCCCGTAGGGAGCATGAGCAGTTCTTC. Translation: CASSPRREHEQFF.

This clonotype was counted at least ten times. The chain is built from TRBV24-1 and TRBJ1-1; no reliable D call. CDR1 KGHDR and CDR2 SFDVKD come from the germline V gene. Trimming removed 7 bases at V and 2 bases at J, with 16 bases between. The CDR3 totals 15 residues. CDR3 DNA sequence: TGTGCCACCAGCTGGGCCGAGACAAATAACACTGAAGCTTTCTTT. Translating it yields CATSWAETNNTEAFF.

This clonotype was detected once. This chain uses TRBV5-6 with TRBJ2-3; 9 bases map to TRBD2. This CDR3 is built from 21 residues. V was clipped by 4 bases and J by 1 base; unmatched bases: 22. Germline V gene data show CDR1 as SGHDT and CDR2 as YYEEEE. CDR3: CASSPIGRKSSGKGGTDTQYF. CDR3 sequence (DNA): TGTGCCAGCAGCCCCATTGGGCGGAAGTCTAGCGGGAAAGGGGGCACAGATACGCAGTATTTT.

This clonotype was seen ten or more times. The chain joins TRBV7-6 to TRBJ2-7; D perhaps matches TRBD2 (6 bases). The CDR3 runs 15 residues. Germline V gene sequence: CDR1 SGHVS, CDR2 FNYEAQ. The V and J ends lost 1 base and 3 bases respectively, with 13 bases between them. The CDR3 region has the DNA TGTGCCAGCAGCTTAGACGGGGGACGAGACTACGAGCAGTACTTC. It translates to CASSLDGGRDYEQYF.

V gene TRBV19 combines with J gene TRBJ2-1, with D perhaps given as TRBD1 or TRBD2 (5 bases each). Germline V gene lookup returns CDR1 LNHDA and CDR2 SQIVND (reference sequence). This CDR3 contains 14 residues. The germline V and J ends were trimmed by 5 bases and 9 bases, with 17 bases remaining between them. The CDR3 bases are TGTGCCAGTAGTGGAGGTCCCGGGGCCCCTGAGCAGTTCTTC. Its protein product is CASSGGPGAPEQFF.

V and J are TRBV5-1 and TRBJ1-1; D is possibly TRBD1 (6 bases). Trimming shortened V by 2 bases and J by 4 bases, and 18 bases separated the two germline ends. Germline V CDR1 and CDR2: SGHRS, YFSETQ. CDR3 size: 16 residues. CDR3 protein: CASSFGGGLGGTEAFF. As DNA, the CDR3 is TGCGCCAGCAGCTTTGGAGGGGGACTCGGGGGCACTGAAGCTTTCTTT.

This clonotype showed up just a few times. The chain links TRBV6-2 or TRBV6-3 to TRBJ2-2, with a tentative D call TRBD2 (6 bases). Deletions cut 7 bases from V and 4 bases from J, with 10 bases between. The CDR3 has 13 residues. Germline V gene sequence: CDR1 MNHEY, CDR2 SVGEGT. CDR3 sequence (DNA): TGTGCCAGCAATGGGGGAGGCACCGGGGAGCTGTTTTTT. Encoded protein: CASNGGGTGELFF.

CDR3 amino acids: CATMQRADGYTF. The CDR3 DNA sequence: TGTGCCACAATGCAGAGGGCCGATGGCTACACCTTC. This chain connects TRBV10-3 to TRBJ1-2; no clear D. Trimming took off 10 bases at V and 6 bases at J, with 15 bases between the two ends. This CDR3 has 12 amino acids. The germline CDR1 and CDR2 sequences are ENHRY and SYGVKD.

V is TRBV13 and J is TRBJ1-6; TRBD1 agrees at 8 bases. V shed 6 bases, J shed 3 bases, and the junction held 10 bases outside the gene matches. The CDR3 runs 17 residues. The germline V gene has CDR1 PRHDT and CDR2 FYEKMQ (reference sequence). The CDR3 here is CASRSKPGQDYNSPLHF. The CDR3 DNA follows: TGTGCCAGCAGATCCAAACCGGGACAGGACTATAATTCACCCCTCCACTTT.

This chain links TRBV28 with TRBJ2-5, with TRBD2 matching 7 bases. V lost 2 bases, J lost 5 bases, and 11 bases stayed unmatched. Germline CDR1 reads MDHEN; CDR2 reads SYDVKM. The CDR3 has 16 residues. The CDR3 DNA follows: TGTGCCAGCAGTTTAATCGTGGGGGGGGTCGAGGAGACCCAGTACTTC. It translates to CASSLIVGGVEETQYF.

The table lists this clonotype with many counts. The chain links TRBV20-1 to TRBJ2-1; no reliable D call. Germline CDR1 is DFQATT and CDR2 is SNEGSKA (reference sequence). The CDR3 consists of 14 residues. CDR3 protein: CSVKSTNTYNEQFF. The CDR3 DNA sequence: TGCAGCGTAAAAAGCACGAACACCTACAATGAGCAGTTCTTC.

This clonotype was observed a handful of times. The chain carries TRBV2 and TRBJ2-2, with TRBD2 identical over 7 bases. CDR3 size: 15 residues. Germline V gives CDR1 SNHLY, CDR2 FYNNEI. The junction had 11 bases not matched to a gene; V was cut back by 10 bases and J by 3 bases. The CDR3 sequence is CAIASTGGDTGELFF. The CDR3 DNA reads as TGTGCCATCGCGTCAACGGGAGGAGACACCGGGGAGCTGTTTTTT.